Sequencing of this TCR beta chain was carried out in a study of cytomegalovirus exposure and HLA in healthy donors. Points from the study as a whole: Among the sequence variants, a highly shared cluster was likely an artifact of sequencing. Investigators reported 150 to 200 TCR beta chains as tied to cytomegalovirus. The study carried out a later analysis of TCR beta sequences. It associated 15,000 to 20,000 of them with specific HLA alleles at a false discovery rate of 0.05. Usually a TCR sequence was rare, but some public TCRs were found in many donors.

With 60 Vbeta and 13 Jbeta primers, the PCR was carried out. Some clones are missing from TCRdb's copy, which holds only in-frame ones; the method was immunoSEQ multiplex PCR. Altogether just over 150,000 clones are present, about 79% being singletons, with the ten largest covering about 6%. About this clone: What it binds is not known.

V lost 3 bases, J lost 5 bases, and 11 bases lay in between. The V gene's germline CDR1 is MNHEY and CDR2 SMNVEV (reference sequence). The CDR3 extends over 14 amino acids. The TCR comes from a man aged 45 to 65 in good health and CMV-seropositive. Sequencing used PBMCs. The chain uses TRBV27 and TRBJ1-5, with D hard to call. This CDR3 is CASSLGRFYQPQHF. CDR3 DNA sequence: TGTGCCAGCAGTTTGGGCCGGTTCTATCAGCCCCAGCATTTT.